One and the same sample provided the 18 T cell receptor beta chains below, sequenced in a study of T cells after yellow fever vaccination. TCRdb used MiXCR to reprocess the 5' RACE reads, holding one entry per CDR3 protein. The data contain 450,000 to 600,000 distinct CDR3 sequences, approximately 16% of them singletons. The input for sequencing was PBMCs, taken 4 to 5 days after the first yellow fever vaccination. The receptor set was obtained from a man aged 18 to 29 who received the YFV17D yellow fever vaccine.

This clonotype was seen a handful of times. The rearrangement joins TRBV5-6 to TRBJ1-1, with D possibly matching TRBD1 (6 bases). V lost 4 bases, J lost 0 bases, and 10 bases lay in between. CDR1 and CDR2 (germline): SGHDT, YYEEEE. This CDR3 is built from 14 residues. CDR3 nucleotides: TGTGCCAGCAGCCGGGACACTATGAACACTGAAGCTTTCTTT. It codes for CASSRDTMNTEAFF. Full variable domain (missing parts from reference TRBV5-6 and TRBJ1-1): DAGVTQSPTHLIKTRGQQVTLRCSPKSGHDTVSWYQQALGQGPQFIFQYYEEEERQRGNFPDRFSGHQFPNYSSELNVNALLLGDSALYLCASSRDTMNTEAFFGQGTRLTVV.

The CDR3 reads CASSKSPPGHYLPPSSYEQYV. The CDR3 nucleotides are TGTGCCAGCAGTAAGTCCCCCCCGGGACACTATCTACCCCCGAGCTCCTACGAGCAGTACGTC. This chain joins TRBV25-1 and TRBJ2-7; perhaps TRBD1 as D (6 bases). CDR1 is MGHDK and CDR2 is SYGVNS in the germline V gene. There are 21 residues in the CDR3. V was pared by 5 bases and J by 0 bases, with 32 bases between.

This chain links TRBV4-3 with TRBJ2-5; D is unclear. The length of the CDR3 is 15 residues. In germline, CDR1 is LGHNA, CDR2 YSLEER. V was cut by 4 bases and J by 4 bases, with 16 bases left in between. CDR3 in DNA: TGCGCCAGCAGCCCCACCGGAACAGTGCGAGAGACCCAGTACTTC. This codes for CASSPTGTVRETQYF.

This clonotype was detected only a few times. This chain connects TRBV5-1 to TRBJ2-5; 8 bases match TRBD1. This CDR3 region has 13 residues. V shed 7 bases, J shed 0 bases, and the junction held 2 bases outside the gene matches. Germline assignment: CDR1 SGHRS and CDR2 YFSETQ. Here the CDR3 DNA reads TGCGCCAGCGTACAGGGGGACCAAGAGACCCAGTACTTC. This gives the protein CASVQGDQETQYF.

This rearrangement joins TRBV7-9 to TRBJ2-3, with D tentatively TRBD2 (6 bases). Trimming cost V 5 bases and J 4 bases, with 13 bases left between them. CDR1 SEHNR and CDR2 FQNEAQ come from the germline V gene (reference sequence). This CDR3 region has 14 residues. The CDR3 sequence is CASSPGGLSDTQYF. The CDR3 region has the DNA TGTGCCAGCAGCCCCGGGGGACTTTCAGATACGCAGTATTTT.

The chain is built from TRBV9 and TRBJ2-2; 12 nucleotides match TRBD1. The length of the CDR3 is 17 residues. Losses at the gene ends were 0 bases for V and 3 bases for J; bases not matched to a gene: 3. Looked up from germline, CDR1 is SGDLS and CDR2 is YYNGEE. The CDR3 loop is CASSVGGQGAHTGELFF. The CDR3 nucleotides are TGTGCCAGCAGCGTAGGGGGACAGGGGGCTCACACCGGGGAGCTGTTTTTT.

V gene TRBV6-2 or TRBV6-3 combines with J gene TRBJ1-1, with TRBD1 identical over 7 bases. Trimming took 8 bases from V and 7 from J; bases not matched to a gene: 10. The CDR3 contains 13 residues. The germline V gene has CDR1 MNHEY and CDR2 SVGEGT. The CDR3 loop reads CASAQTGYGEAFF. For the CDR3, the DNA is TGTGCCAGCGCCCAGACAGGGTATGGTGAAGCTTTCTTT.

This clonotype showed up many times. The chain links TRBV7-9 to TRBJ2-7; TRBD1 might be the D (5 bases). The CDR3 has 12 residues. V lost 5 bases and J lost 4, with 9 bases in between. The germline CDR1 and CDR2 sequences are SEHNR and FQNEAQ (reference sequence). The CDR3 region is CASSRRQYEQYF. The CDR3 coding sequence is TGTGCCAGCAGCCGTAGACAGTACGAGCAGTACTTC.

This clonotype has more than one count but fewer than ten. CDR3 sequence: CASSLRGENSPLHF. The CDR3 coding sequence is TGTGCCAGCAGCTTAAGAGGGGAGAATTCACCCCTCCACTTT. V usage is TRBV7-9 and J usage is TRBJ1-6, with D perhaps matching TRBD1 (5 bases). Germline V gene sequence: CDR1 SEHNR, CDR2 FQNEAQ (reference sequence). V lost 2 bases and J lost 7, with 9 bases in between. The CDR3 runs 14 residues.

This clonotype was detected only once. The chain employs TRBV4-1 and TRBJ2-2; D is uncertain. Germline V CDR1 and CDR2: MGHRA, YSYEKL. Trimming removed 0 bases at V and 4 bases at J, with 9 bases between. The CDR3 has 15 residues. CDR3 in amino acids: CASSQEAASTGELFF. CDR3 DNA sequence: TGCGCCAGCAGCCAAGAGGCAGCTAGCACCGGGGAGCTGTTTTTT.

The CDR3 spells CASSGRGGFRADTQYF. The CDR3 nucleotides are TGTGCCAGCAGTGGCAGAGGGGGGTTTAGAGCAGATACGCAGTATTTT. V gene TRBV12-3 or TRBV12-4 combines with J gene TRBJ2-3; D is tentatively TRBD1 or TRBD2 (6 bases each). This CDR3 is 16 amino acids long. The V and J ends lost 5 bases and 4 bases respectively, with 19 bases between them.

This clonotype appeared once. V usage is TRBV14 and J usage is TRBJ1-5, with D possibly matching TRBD1 (5 bases). Per germline, CDR1 SGHDN and CDR2 FVKESK. The V and J ends lost 4 bases and 0 bases respectively, with 10 bases between them. This CDR3 contains 15 residues. The CDR3 reads CASSRGTDSNQPQHF. The CDR3 nucleotides are TGTGCCAGCAGCCGGGGGACCGATAGCAATCAGCCCCAGCATTTT.

The CDR3 DNA reads as TGTGCCAGCAGTGTAGAAGCCCTCCACTTT. It codes for CASSVEALHF. The V call is TRBV2, the J call TRBJ1-6; D unresolved. In germline, CDR1 is SNHLY, CDR2 FYNNEI. Trimming shortened V by 4 bases and J by 14 bases, and 6 bases separated the two germline ends. The CDR3 is made up of 10 amino acids.

J is TRBJ1-5 and V is TRBV6-2 or TRBV6-3; no definite D call. The length of the CDR3 is 16 residues. Germline V gene data show CDR1 as MNHEY and CDR2 as SVGEGT. V gave up 0 bases and J gave up 0 bases, with 9 bases separating them. The CDR3 coding sequence is TGTGCCAGCAGTTACTCGATTATGGCTAGCAATCAGCCCCAGCATTTT. The encoded protein is CASSYSIMASNQPQHF.

The chain is built from TRBV4-1 and TRBJ2-1; 7 bases are shared with TRBD1. There are 15 residues in the CDR3. The germline CDR1 and CDR2 sequences are MGHRA and YSYEKL. With 0 bases clipped from V and 8 bases from J, the junction kept 7 bases outside the gene matches. In DNA, the CDR3 is TGCGCCAGCAGCCAAGATCCAGGGGGTGTGTATGAGCAGTTCTTC. This encodes CASSQDPGGVYEQFF.

This clonotype was detected ten times or more. V usage is TRBV20-1 and J usage is TRBJ2-7; maybe TRBD2 (6 bases). V lost 6 bases, J lost 3 bases, and 27 bases lay in between. Germline CDR1 DFQATT, CDR2 SNEGSKA (reference sequence). The CDR3 covers 17 residues. CDR3 in amino acids: CSATPIAGPGGYYEQYF. In nucleotides, the CDR3 is TGCAGTGCAACTCCGATTGCGGGGCCCGGAGGGTACTACGAGCAGTACTTC.

The chain has TRBV5-4 and TRBJ2-5; 10 bases map to TRBD2. In germline, CDR1 is SGHNT, CDR2 YYREEE (reference sequence). Losses at the gene ends were 0 bases for V and 7 bases for J; bases not matched to a gene: 6. The CDR3 consists of 15 residues. CDR3: CASSLEGLAPGTQYF. The CDR3, as DNA: TGTGCCAGCAGCTTGGAGGGACTAGCGCCAGGGACCCAGTACTTC. The entire variable domain, with the rest obtained from reference TRBV5-4 and TRBJ2-5, is as follows: ETGVTQSPTHLIKTRGQQVTLRCSSQSGHNTVSWYQQALGQGPQFIFQYYREEENGRGNFPPRFSGLQFPNYSSELNVNALELDDSALYLCASSLEGLAPGTQYFGPGTRLLVL.

This clonotype was seen a few times. The J gene is TRBJ2-3, the V gene TRBV7-2; 8 nucleotides agree with TRBD2. Looked up from germline, CDR1 is SGHTA and CDR2 is FQGNSA. The CDR3 covers 17 residues. V shed 6 bases, J shed 2 bases, and the junction held 13 bases outside the gene matches. CDR3 sequence: CASRHSLLADNTDTQYF. The CDR3 bases are TGTGCCAGCAGGCACTCATTACTAGCGGATAACACAGATACGCAGTATTTT.